Following are 3 T cell receptor beta chains from one sample sequenced in a study of T cell responses to AZD1222 COVID-19 vaccine. Repertoires were generated with immunoSEQ multiplex PCR, while TCRdb's copy carries only in-frame clones and drops some. The sample includes more than 150,000 clones, just over 85% seen only once; the top ten take roughly 0.5%. The material sequenced was peripheral blood, taken on day 0 of AZD1222 vaccination. Every receptor here comes from an adult in good health.

V gene TRBV7-9 combines with J gene TRBJ2-7; the match to TRBD1 covers 9 bases. The V and J ends lost 5 bases and 3 bases, in that order; junction bases with no gene match: 5. Germline lookup yields CDR1 SEHNR and CDR2 FQNEAQ (reference sequence). This CDR3 region has 14 residues. CDR3 sequence (DNA): TGTGCCAGCAGCCCCGGGACAGGGAGCTACGAGCAGTACTTC. Protein product: CASSPGTGSYEQYF.

V gene TRBV4-3 combines with J gene TRBJ1-3; 7 nucleotides match TRBD1. Germline CDR1 and CDR2: LGHNA and YSLEER. The J segment lost 0 bases and the V segment lost 4 bases, leaving 0 bases of the junction unmatched. The CDR3 is made up of 14 amino acids. Here the CDR3 reads CASSRDSSGNTIYF. CDR3 bases: TGCGCCAGCAGCCGGGACAGCTCTGGAAACACCATATATTTT.

The rearrangement joins TRBV24-1 to TRBJ1-2; D gene ambiguous. Germline CDR1 and CDR2: KGHDR and SFDVKD. The V and J ends lost 4 bases and 2 bases respectively, with 10 bases between them. This CDR3 has 14 residues. The CDR3 reads CATSEDGRNYGYTF. In nucleotides, the CDR3 is TGTGCCACCAGTGAGGATGGACGGAACTATGGCTACACCTTC.